This TCR beta chain was captured by sequencing in a study of monozygotic twins with inflammatory bowel disease. The CDR3 length is 16 residues. Germline V gives CDR1 MGHRA, CDR2 YSYEKL. For every sample, eight separate reactions were used to make cDNA. TCRdb reanalyzed the 5' RACE reads, giving one entry per CDR3 protein sequence and no DNA. This table lists 88,000 or so distinct CDR3 sequences. The receptor comes from a human donor with ulcerative colitis or Crohn's disease, or a healthy co-twin of an affected twin (not recorded which). Sequenced sample: blood. The V gene is TRBV4-1, the J gene TRBJ2-7; TCRdb picks TRBD2, but there is no DNA to check that call. The CDR3 loop reads CASSQGLAGATYEQYF.